A single sample is the source of the 6 T cell receptor beta chains below, sequenced in a study of Tregs in tolerant kidney transplant recipients. Repertoires were generated with immunoSEQ multiplex PCR, while TCRdb's copy carries only in-frame clones and drops some. Its table lists about 52,000 clones. The material was CD4+ T cells from blood, obtained before the transplant. These receptors originate from a human donor who received a combined kidney and bone marrow transplant.

Concerning this clone itself: The read is 3 residues too short to cover the CDR3 end, so that end is filled in from the germline J gene. The genes are TRBV7-2 and TRBJ1-6; D is uncertain. V dropped 3 bases and J dropped 10 bases, with 16 bases sitting between them. The CDR3 runs to 15 residues. From germline, CDR1 is SGHTA and CDR2 FQGNSA. CDR3 sequence reads: CASSFGPDAGSPLHF. The DNA read from the CDR3 is TGTGCCAGCAGCTTCGGTCCAGACGCGGGATCACCC.

With regard to this clone: The CDR3 end is not reached by the read, which stops 3 residues before it; the germline J gene fills it in. The chain uses TRBV19 and TRBJ1-3; D possibly corresponds to TRBD1 (5 bases). V was cut by 5 bases and J by 0 bases, with 17 bases left in between. Germline loops: CDR1 LNHDA, CDR2 SQIVND (reference sequence). This CDR3 comprises 17 residues. CDR3 DNA, as far as it was read: TGTGCCAGTAGTTGGCGAAGGGACTTCTCCTCTGGAAACACC. Its protein product is CASSWRRDFSSGNT. The entire CDR3 is CASSWRRDFSSGNTIYF.

To note about this clone: The read terminates 3 residues before the CDR3 end, so the remaining end is supplied by the germline J gene. The rearrangement uses TRBV12-3 or TRBV12-4 and TRBJ2-3; D is undetermined. This CDR3 has 12 residues. The V end was cut by 5 bases, the J end by 3 bases, with 6 bases between. CDR3: CASSIYTDTQYF. The CDR3 DNA, read in part, is TGTGCCAGCAGTATTTATACAGATACG.

Remarks on this clone: Read data end 3 residues before the CDR3 end; the end is taken from the germline J gene. This chain uses TRBV2 with TRBJ1-1, with 9 positions matching TRBD1. CDR3 length: 12 amino acids. Germline V gene data show CDR1 as SNHLY and CDR2 as FYNNEI. The CDR3 sequence: CASRTGGREAFF. Incomplete CDR3 DNA: TGTGCCAGCAGGACAGGGGGACGGGAA.

In regard to this clone: The read ends 3 residues early relative to the CDR3; the germline J gene fills the gap. The rearrangement uses TRBV18 and TRBJ1-2, with a possible D match to TRBD1 (6 bases). The CDR3 consists of 15 residues. Germline V gives CDR1 KGHSH, CDR2 LQKENI. V lost 2 bases, J lost 1 base, and 11 bases lay in between. The CDR3 sequence is CASSPADRSNYGYTF. Partial CDR3 DNA: TGTGCCAGCTCACCAGCCGACAGGAGTAACTATGGC.

Notes on this clone: The missing CDR3 end, 3 residues past where the read stops, is filled in from the germline J gene. V and J are TRBV19 and TRBJ2-5, with a tentative D call TRBD2 (6 bases). V was trimmed by 3 bases and J by 0 bases, leaving 8 bases between them. The CDR3 loop spans 14 amino acids. Germline lookup yields CDR1 LNHDA and CDR2 SQIVND (reference sequence). Partial CDR3 DNA: TGTGCCAGTAGTATGGAGGGGAACCAAGAGACC. It yields the protein CASSMEGNQET. The CDR3, in full, reads CASSMEGNQETQYF.